Shown below are 32 T cell receptor beta chains from a single sample sequenced in a study of cytomegalovirus exposure and HLA in healthy donors. The PCR used 60 Vbeta and 13 Jbeta primers. TCRdb's table, derived via immunoSEQ multiplex PCR, lists solely in-frame clones and lacks some. Among 150,000 to 200,000 clones listed, approximately 85% were seen once. The sample comprised PBMCs. These receptor sequences come from a man between 18 and 29 years old in good health and CMV-seropositive.

In this sample, this clone turned up once. The chain has TRBV6-5 and TRBJ2-7; possible D gene TRBD2, 5 bases. The CDR3 loop spans 15 amino acids. The V and J ends lost 6 bases and 3 bases respectively, with 18 bases between them. CDR1 MNHEY and CDR2 SVGAGI come from the germline V gene. The CDR3 loop is CASRETVGLFYEQYF. The CDR3 DNA reads TGTGCCAGCAGGGAGACGGTAGGACTTTTCTACGAGCAGTACTTC.

This clone has just a few counts. This chain joins TRBV4-2 and TRBJ2-1, with 12 bases fitting TRBD2. V dropped 2 bases and J dropped 6; count of bases not matched to a gene: 2. The CDR3 is 15 amino acids. CDR1 is LGHNA and CDR2 is YNFKEQ in the germline V gene. The CDR3 DNA follows: TGTGCCAGCAGCCAATCTAGCGGGGGGGTCAATGAGCAGTTCTTC. It encodes CASSQSSGGVNEQFF.

The chain recombines TRBV19 with TRBJ2-2, with TRBD1 as a possible D gene (6 bases). V was clipped by 9 bases and J by 6 bases, with 11 bases between them. Germline CDR1 and CDR2: LNHDA and SQIVND (reference sequence). The CDR3 has 12 residues. The chain's CDR3 is CASEGVPGELFF. The CDR3 DNA is TGTGCCAGCGAGGGGGTCCCCGGGGAGCTGTTTTTT.

This chain joins TRBV2 and TRBJ1-1, with 9 bases lining up with TRBD1. The germline CDR1 and CDR2 sequences are SNHLY and FYNNEI. The CDR3 length is 15 residues. V shed 6 bases, J shed 1 base, and the junction held 6 bases outside the gene matches. The CDR3 bases are TGTGCCAGCAGCGTACAGGGGGCTACGAACACTGAAGCTTTCTTT. Translating gives CASSVQGATNTEAFF.

This clone has only one observation. The gene calls are TRBV4-1 and TRBJ1-2; possible D gene TRBD1, 6 bases. Germline V gives CDR1 MGHRA, CDR2 YSYEKL. The CDR3 is 15 residues long. The V end lost 4 bases, the J end lost 3 bases, and 15 bases lay between the germline ends. CDR3 sequence (DNA): TGCGCCAGCAGCCCTTCACAGGGCTCCTACTATGGCTACACCTTC. Its translation: CASSPSQGSYYGYTF.

This clone has only a few counts. This chain connects TRBV5-6 to TRBJ1-1, with 7 bases lining up with TRBD1. Germline loops: CDR1 SGHDT, CDR2 YYEEEE. V gave up 5 bases and J gave up 7 bases; unmatched junction bases: 5. The CDR3 is made up of 12 amino acids. CDR3 in amino acids: CASSLGQLEAFF. CDR3 bases: TGTGCCAGCAGTCTGGGACAGCTTGAAGCTTTCTTT.

The chain uses TRBV11-2 and TRBJ2-2, with TRBD1 matching 10 bases. Trimming removed 1 base from V and 6 bases from J; junction bases left unmatched: 11. The CDR3 runs to 18 residues. Germline CDR1 reads SGHAT; CDR2 reads FQNNGV. The CDR3: CASSLVEPGQGWAGELFF. CDR3 bases: TGTGCCAGCAGCTTAGTGGAGCCGGGACAGGGGTGGGCCGGGGAGCTGTTTTTT.

This sequence joins TRBV6-5 and TRBJ2-1; tentative D call: TRBD1 (6 bases). The V and J ends lost 8 bases and 10 bases respectively, with 18 bases between them. In germline, CDR1 is MNHEY, CDR2 SVGAGI. The CDR3 spans 13 residues. CDR3 in amino acids: CASGGQLFGEQFF. The CDR3 nucleotides read TGTGCCAGCGGGGGACAACTTTTCGGGGAGCAGTTCTTC.

The chain links TRBV11-3 to TRBJ2-5; 9 positions match TRBD2. The J segment lost 2 bases and the V segment lost 4 bases, leaving 11 bases of the junction unmatched. The CDR3 has 17 amino acids. Looked up from germline, CDR1 is SGHNT and CDR2 is YENEEA. The CDR3 coding sequence is TGTGCCAGCAGCTCAAGGGGGGGGAGCGGGGGGCAAGAGACCCAGTACTTC. Translation gives CASSSRGGSGGQETQYF.

The chain combines TRBV4-1 with TRBJ2-3, with 7 bases identical to TRBD1. Germline values: CDR1 MGHRA, CDR2 YSYEKL. This CDR3 is built from 14 residues. The J segment lost 3 bases and the V segment lost 1 base, leaving 1 base of the junction unmatched. The CDR3 coding sequence is TGCGCCAGCAGCCAAGGGGACAGAACAGATACGCAGTATTTT. It is translated as CASSQGDRTDTQYF.

V gene TRBV29-1 combines with J gene TRBJ2-1, with 9 nucleotides matching TRBD1. From germline, CDR1 is SQVTM and CDR2 ANQGSEA. The CDR3 consists of 14 residues. With 4 bases clipped from V and 4 bases from J, the junction kept 5 bases outside the gene matches. The CDR3 nucleotides are TGCAGCGTTGTGGGGACAGGGACATACAATGAGCAGTTCTTC. Encoded protein: CSVVGTGTYNEQFF.

The chain combines TRBV5-1 with TRBJ2-2; D is possibly TRBD1 (6 bases). Germline assignment: CDR1 SGHRS and CDR2 YFSETQ. The V and J ends lost 0 bases and 3 bases respectively, with 6 bases between them. The CDR3 is 14 amino acids. Here the CDR3 reads CASSLGTDTGELFF. Written as DNA, the CDR3 is TGCGCCAGCAGCTTGGGGACAGACACCGGGGAGCTGTTTTTT.

This chain links TRBV6-1 with TRBJ1-5; TRBD1 might be the D (5 bases). V shed 3 bases and J shed 9 bases, with 21 bases lying between them. This CDR3 region has 16 residues. CDR1 is MNHNS and CDR2 is SASEGT in the germline V gene. The CDR3 region is CASSDSGQGIIRPQHF. The DNA of the CDR3 is TGTGCCAGCAGTGATAGTGGGCAGGGCATAATCAGGCCCCAGCATTTT.

This clone was picked up one time. The V and J genes are TRBV11-2 and TRBJ2-3, with D perhaps TRBD1 (6 bases). The CDR3 is made up of 15 amino acids. Germline values: CDR1 SGHAT, CDR2 FQNNGV. V lost 1 base and J 5 bases, leaving 13 bases between the germline ends. The CDR3 is CASSLANLRGDTQYF. The CDR3 DNA is TGTGCCAGCAGCTTAGCCAACCTCAGGGGAGATACGCAGTATTTT.

The genes are TRBV9 and TRBJ2-5, with D maybe TRBD2 (7 bases). The CDR3 covers 15 residues. Germline assignment: CDR1 SGDLS and CDR2 YYNGEE. Trimming took off 0 bases at V and 5 bases at J, with 14 bases between the two ends. Here the CDR3 reads CASSVVAGAGETQYF. CDR3 in DNA: TGTGCCAGCAGCGTAGTCGCGGGGGCGGGCGAGACCCAGTACTTC. Full variable domain (outside the CDR3, taken from reference TRBV9 and TRBJ2-5): DSGVTQTPKHLITATGQRVTLRCSPRSGDLSVYWYQQSLDQGLQFLIQYYNGEERAKGNILERFSAQQFPDLHSELNLSSLELGDSALYFCASSVVAGAGETQYFGPGTRLLVL.

This clone was seen only once. The CDR3 reads CASSVQGANYNEQFF. As DNA, the CDR3 is TGTGCCAGCAGTGTTCAGGGGGCGAACTACAATGAGCAGTTCTTC. The chain is built from TRBV6-4 and TRBJ2-1; 8 positions match TRBD1. Germline CDR1 MRHNA, CDR2 SNTAGT. This CDR3 contains 15 residues. V lost 4 bases, J lost 3 bases, and 5 bases stayed unmatched.

A single count supports this clone. The chain combines TRBV4-3 with TRBJ2-1, with TRBD1 matching 11 bases. V lost 0 bases to trimming and J lost 6 bases; unmatched junction nucleotides: 7. Germline lookup yields CDR1 LGHNA and CDR2 YSLEER. The CDR3 consists of 17 residues. CDR3 in amino acids: CASSQDPDRGLVNEQFF. CDR3 nucleotide sequence: TGCGCCAGCAGCCAAGATCCGGACAGGGGGCTCGTCAATGAGCAGTTCTTC.

This clone was detected once. This chain links TRBV19 with TRBJ2-1; tentative D call: TRBD2 (5 bases). Germline V lookup: CDR1 LNHDA, CDR2 SQIVND (reference sequence). The CDR3 has 13 residues. With 5 bases removed from V and 10 bases from J, the gap between germline ends came to 15 bases. DNA for the CDR3: TGTGCCAGTAGTGACCCTGCGGGCTACGAGCAGTTCTTC. Residues: CASSDPAGYEQFF.

The chain carries TRBV7-9 and TRBJ2-3, with 7 bases matching TRBD2. Germline CDR1 and CDR2: SEHNR and FQNEAQ (reference sequence). The junction had 6 bases not matched to a gene; V was cut back by 5 bases and J by 7 bases. The CDR3 contains 13 residues. DNA for the CDR3: TGTGCCAGCAGCCCCAGGGACTACCATACGCAGTATTTT. Translating gives CASSPRDYHTQYF.

The V gene is TRBV10-3, the J gene TRBJ2-2, with 9 bases identical to TRBD1. In germline, CDR1 is ENHRY, CDR2 SYGVKD. The CDR3 extends over 15 amino acids. With 7 bases clipped from V and 3 bases from J, the junction kept 6 bases outside the gene matches. Written as DNA, the CDR3 is TGTGCCATCAAGGACAGGGGTCTGGACACCGGGGAGCTGTTTTTT. This codes for CAIKDRGLDTGELFF.

The chain employs TRBV27 and TRBJ2-1, with a weak D call TRBD2 (6 bases). Germline V lookup: CDR1 MNHEY, CDR2 SMNVEV (reference sequence). The CDR3 length is 13 residues. V was cut by 3 bases and J by 5 bases, with 8 bases left in between. The CDR3, as DNA: TGTGCCAGCAGTTTCGGAGGGAACAATGAGCAGTTCTTC. It codes for CASSFGGNNEQFF.

The V call is TRBV10-2, the J call TRBJ1-2; maybe TRBD1 (5 bases). The CDR3 contains 15 residues. Germline-derived CDR1 and CDR2 are WSHSY and SAAADI. V was pared by 2 bases and J by 4 bases, with 14 bases between. CDR3 sequence (DNA): TGCGCCAGCAGTGAGGCGACGGCACAGGCCTATGGCTACACCTTC. Amino acids: CASSEATAQAYGYTF.

This CDR3 reads CASKDSPYSNQPQHF. CDR3 bases: TGTGCCAGCAAGGACAGTCCATATAGCAATCAGCCCCAGCATTTT. The rearrangement joins TRBV27 to TRBJ1-5; TRBD1 might be the D (6 bases). With 7 bases removed from V and 0 bases from J, the gap between germline ends came to 13 bases. The CDR3 is 15 amino acids. The V gene's germline CDR1 is MNHEY and CDR2 SMNVEV (reference sequence).

The chain employs TRBV15 and TRBJ1-4; TRBD1 matches 7 bases. Germline values: CDR1 LNHNV, CDR2 YYDKDF (reference sequence). V gave up 5 bases and J gave up 5 bases; unmatched junction bases: 5. This CDR3 is 14 amino acids long. The CDR3 loop reads CATSRDRGNEKLFF. For the CDR3, the DNA is TGTGCCACCAGCCGGGACAGAGGAAATGAAAAACTGTTTTTT.

The chain couples TRBV27 to TRBJ1-1; D gene uncertain. Trimming took off 2 bases at V and 3 bases at J, with 10 bases between the two ends. CDR1 MNHEY and CDR2 SMNVEV come from the germline V gene (reference sequence). This CDR3 spans 14 amino acids. The CDR3 spells CASSLREGYTEAFF. In DNA form, the CDR3 reads TGTGCCAGCAGTTTAAGAGAGGGATACACTGAAGCTTTCTTT.

The chain links TRBV7-6 to TRBJ2-2; no firm D call. Deletions cut 1 base from V and 6 bases from J, with 15 bases between. The length of the CDR3 is 16 residues. Germline-derived CDR1 and CDR2 are SGHVS and FNYEAQ. For the CDR3, the DNA is TGTGCCAGCAGCTTAGTAATGGGTCGTGAGGCCGGGGAGCTGTTTTTT. It is translated as CASSLVMGREAGELFF.

This clone was detected a few times. The V and J genes are TRBV7-9 and TRBJ1-3; 7 positions agree with TRBD1. The CDR3 is 18 residues long. V shed 3 bases and J 1 base; nucleotides not matched to a gene: 12. The germline V gene has CDR1 SEHNR and CDR2 FQNEAQ (reference sequence). CDR3 amino acids: CASSLGGAQGQSGNTIYF. The DNA of the CDR3 is TGTGCCAGCAGCTTGGGGGGAGCCCAGGGACAGTCTGGAAACACCATATATTTT.

V and J are TRBV2 and TRBJ1-1; perhaps TRBD1 as D (6 bases). The V end lost 7 bases, the J end lost 0 bases, and 24 bases lay between the germline ends. The CDR3 is 18 amino acids. The germline gives CDR1 SNHLY, CDR2 FYNNEI. In DNA, the CDR3 is TGTGCCAGCACCGCCTTATGGGGGCCCGACGTCATGAACACTGAAGCTTTCTTT. Translation gives CASTALWGPDVMNTEAFF.

This chain links TRBV7-2 with TRBJ1-2, with D possibly matching TRBD1 (6 bases). Trimming shortened V by 5 bases and J by 8 bases, and 15 bases separated the two germline ends. This CDR3 comprises 13 residues. The germline CDR1 and CDR2 sequences are SGHTA and FQGNSA. CDR3 region: CASSPRDNQGYTF. The CDR3 nucleotides read TGTGCCAGCAGCCCCCGGGACAATCAGGGCTACACCTTC. The whole variable domain, remainder taken from reference TRBV7-2 and TRBJ1-2, is GAGVSQSPSNKVTEKGKDVELRCDPISGHTALYWYRQSLGQGLEFLIYFQGNSAPDKSGLPSDRFSAERTGGSVSTLTIQRTQQEDSAVYLCASSPRDNQGYTFGSGTRLTVV.

The CDR3 is CASSPTTGGSDTQYF. CDR3 sequence (DNA): TGTGCCAGCAGCCCAACGACAGGGGGCTCAGATACGCAGTATTTT. The chain recombines TRBV11-2 with TRBJ2-3, with TRBD1 matching 10 bases. From germline, CDR1 is SGHAT and CDR2 FQNNGV. The CDR3 runs to 15 residues. The trim removed 5 bases at V and 4 bases at J, leaving 6 bases unmatched.

About this clone: One end of the junction is discordant with germline, which a read error may explain. The rearrangement joins TRBV2 to TRBJ2-1; TRBD2 might be the D (5 bases). The CDR3 is 13 amino acids. Germline loops: CDR1 SNHLY, CDR2 FYNNEI. The chain's CDR3 is CASSEWERVEQFF. In DNA form, the CDR3 reads TGTGCCAGTAGTGAATGGGAGAGGGTTGAGCAGTTCTTC.

The gene calls are TRBV5-6 and TRBJ1-5; 7 bases fit TRBD1. V trimming: 0 bases; J trimming: 7 bases; junction bases outside the gene matches: 4. CDR3 length: 14 amino acids. Germline V lookup: CDR1 SGHDT, CDR2 YYEEEE. The CDR3 sequence: CASSLAGTAQPQHF. In nucleotides, the CDR3 is TGTGCCAGCAGCTTGGCCGGGACAGCCCAGCCCCAGCATTTT.